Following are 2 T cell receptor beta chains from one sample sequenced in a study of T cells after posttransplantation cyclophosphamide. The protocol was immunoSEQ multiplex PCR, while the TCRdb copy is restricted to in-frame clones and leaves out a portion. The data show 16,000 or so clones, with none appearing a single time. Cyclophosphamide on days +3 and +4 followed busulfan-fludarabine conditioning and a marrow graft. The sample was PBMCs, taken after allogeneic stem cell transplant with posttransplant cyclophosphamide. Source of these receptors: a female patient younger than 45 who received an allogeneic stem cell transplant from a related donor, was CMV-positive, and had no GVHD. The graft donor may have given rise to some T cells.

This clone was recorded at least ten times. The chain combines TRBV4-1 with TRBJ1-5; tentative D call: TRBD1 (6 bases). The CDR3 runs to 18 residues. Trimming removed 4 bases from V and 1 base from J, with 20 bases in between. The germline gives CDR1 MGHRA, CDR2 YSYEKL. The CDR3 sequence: CASSPIPAEQGSNQPQHF. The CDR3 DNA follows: TGCGCCAGCAGCCCGATCCCCGCTGAACAGGGAAGCAATCAGCCCCAGCATTTT.

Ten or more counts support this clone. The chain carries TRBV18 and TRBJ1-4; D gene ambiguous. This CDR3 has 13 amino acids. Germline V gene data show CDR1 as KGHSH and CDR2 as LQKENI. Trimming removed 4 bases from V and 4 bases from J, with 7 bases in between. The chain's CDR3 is CASSRDYNEKLFF. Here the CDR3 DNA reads TGTGCCAGCTCACGAGATTATAATGAAAAACTGTTTTTT.